Below, one TCR beta chain is given with its context. These data originate in a study of blood T cell repertoires in COVID-19. Study information: Sample material is recorded as cDNA or gDNA derived from T cells, B-cell-depleted T cells, or PBMCs.

V lost 4 bases, J lost 3 bases, and 3 bases stayed unmatched. The CDR3 has 14 residues. CDR1 is LNHDA and CDR2 is SQIVND in the germline V gene (reference sequence). The assay was immunoSEQ multiplex PCR, and TCRdb's table has in-frame clones only and misses some. This table holds about 84,000 clones, approximately 82% found once. The chain uses TRBV19 and TRBJ2-1; 7 bases are a match to TRBD2. Material for sequencing was peripheral blood. This clonotype was sampled from a man older than 75 with active or convalescent COVID-19. This CDR3 is CASSRTSNYNEQFF. CDR3 nucleotides: TGTGCCAGTAGTAGGACTAGTAACTACAATGAGCAGTTCTTC.